The 14 T cell receptor beta chains listed next were all sequenced from one sample in a study of identical twins. TCRdb independently ran MiXCR on the 5' RACE reads; one entry per CDR3 protein. The sample shows roughly 490,000 distinct CDR3 sequences, over 11% of them seen only once. The same data also contributed to another study, on yellow fever vaccine responses in identical twins.

Material for sequencing was CD4+ T cells sorted from blood. The source of these receptors is a woman between 18 and 29 years old in good health.

This clonotype showed up just a few times. The V and J genes are TRBV23-1 and TRBJ1-6; D is unresolved. TRBV23-1 belongs to the ORF category, with a function that is uncertain. Trimming stripped 4 bases from V and 0 bases from J, with 13 bases between. CDR3 length equals 17 residues. CDR3 amino acids: CASSPRTESSYNSPLHF. As DNA, the CDR3 is TGCGCCAGCAGTCCTAGGACGGAAAGCTCCTATAATTCACCCCTCCACTTT.

This rearrangement joins TRBV6-2 or TRBV6-3 to TRBJ2-6; tentative D call: TRBD1 (5 bases). The CDR3 is made up of 14 amino acids. Trimming stripped 6 bases from V and 3 bases from J, with 9 bases between. Germline V CDR1 and CDR2: MNHEY, SVGEGT. This CDR3 is CASSRENGANVLTF. For the CDR3, the DNA is TGTGCCAGCAGCAGGGAAAATGGGGCCAACGTCCTGACTTTC.

CDR3 nucleotide sequence: TGTGCCAGCAGCTTAGGTCCAGGCGCCCAAGAGACCCAGTACTTC. Its translation: CASSLGPGAQETQYF. This sequence joins TRBV7-2 and TRBJ2-5; D gene unclear. CDR3 length equals 15 residues. Trimming took off 1 base at V and 1 base at J, with 10 bases between the two ends. Germline-derived CDR1 and CDR2 are SGHTA and FQGNSA.

The rearrangement links TRBV6-2 or TRBV6-3 to TRBJ2-7; D ambiguous. This CDR3 is 13 amino acids long. CDR1 is MNHEY, CDR2 SVGEGT, per germline. Trimming took off 5 bases at V and 7 bases at J, with 15 bases between the two ends. The CDR3 nucleotides are TGTGCCAGCAGTCTTCTGGGCCAGGAAGAGCAGTACTTC. It codes for CASSLLGQEEQYF.

The rearrangement joins TRBV11-3 to TRBJ2-5; tentative D call: TRBD1 (6 bases). The germline gives CDR1 SGHNT, CDR2 YENEEA. This CDR3 contains 14 residues. Deletions cut 4 bases from V and 2 bases from J, with 11 bases between. As DNA, the CDR3 is TGTGCCAGCAGCTCCGGGACAAAACAAGAGACCCAGTACTTC. Residues: CASSSGTKQETQYF. The full variable domain, rest sourced from reference TRBV11-3 and TRBJ2-5, is EAGVVQSPRYKIIEKKQPVAFWCNPISGHNTLYWYLQNLGQGPELLIRYENEEAVDDSQLPKDRFSAERLKGVDSTLKIQPAELGDSAVYLCASSSGTKQETQYFGPGTRLLVL.

The chain employs TRBV2 and TRBJ2-7; D perhaps matches TRBD2 (6 bases). Germline V CDR1 and CDR2: SNHLY, FYNNEI. V lost 5 bases and J lost 0, with 20 bases in between. The CDR3 extends over 17 amino acids. The CDR3 DNA reads as TGTGCCAGCAGTCTCCTAAGCGGGCAGCTCATCTCCTACGAGCAGTACTTC. It codes for CASSLLSGQLISYEQYF. Together with reference TRBV2 and TRBJ2-7, the CDR3 gives the full variable domain: EPEVTQTPSHQVTQMGQEVILRCVPISNHLYFYWYRQILGQKVEFLVSFYNNEISEKSEIFDDQFSVERPDGSNFTLKIRSTKLEDSAMYFCASSLLSGQLISYEQYFGPGTRLTVT.

Points on this clonotype: A much larger clone is a single base away; this may be a read error. The V gene is TRBV2, the J gene TRBJ2-7, with D perhaps being TRBD1 or TRBD2 (5 bases each). From germline, CDR1 is SNHLY and CDR2 FYNNEI. Trimming removed 4 bases at V and 2 bases at J, with 9 bases between. This CDR3 is built from 13 residues. The DNA for the CDR3 is TGTGCCAGCAGTGGGGACGGAACCTACGAGCAGTACTTC. Amino acids: CASSGDGTYEQYF. Full variable domain (outside the CDR3, taken from reference TRBV2 and TRBJ2-7): EPEVTQTPSHQVTQMGQEVILRCVPISNHLYFYWYRQILGQKVEFLVSFYNNEISEKSEIFDDQFSVERPDGSNFTLKIRSTKLEDSAMYFCASSGDGTYEQYFGPGTRLTVT.

The gene calls are TRBV11-2 and TRBJ2-5; D unresolved. Trimming cost V 7 bases and J 1 base, with 7 bases left between them. The CDR3 length is 12 residues. Germline lookup yields CDR1 SGHAT and CDR2 FQNNGV. The CDR3 DNA sequence: TGTGCCAGCACCAGTACCCAAGAGACCCAGTACTTC. Translating gives CASTSTQETQYF.

This clonotype showed up just a few times. The J gene is TRBJ2-3, the V gene TRBV7-2; 9 bases are a match to TRBD2. The CDR3 runs to 16 residues. The trim removed 5 bases at V and 5 bases at J, leaving 11 bases unmatched. Germline-derived CDR1 and CDR2 are SGHTA and FQGNSA. CDR3 sequence reads: CASSQGGGGVGDTQYF. CDR3 DNA: TGTGCCAGCAGCCAGGGGGGCGGGGGGGTCGGAGATACGCAGTATTTT.

The chain carries TRBV7-2 and TRBJ2-1; 7 bases line up with TRBD2. Germline values: CDR1 SGHTA, CDR2 FQGNSA. Trimming cost V 2 bases and J 9 bases; bases outside gene matches: 7. The CDR3 spans 14 residues. DNA of the CDR3: TGTGCCAGCAGCTTACAGGGACTACTCGGTGAGCAGTTCTTC. This codes for CASSLQGLLGEQFF.

V gene TRBV19 combines with J gene TRBJ2-1; 10 nucleotides agree with TRBD2. Germline loops: CDR1 LNHDA, CDR2 SQIVND (reference sequence). The CDR3 is 15 residues long. With V trimmed by 6 bases and J by 5 bases, 7 bases remained unmatched. The CDR3 DNA is TGTGCCAGTAGCCCCCCTAGCGGGAGTCACAATGAGCAGTTCTTC. Translating gives CASSPPSGSHNEQFF.

In this sample, this clonotype turned up a few times. The J gene is TRBJ2-1, the V gene TRBV5-1, with 8 bases identical to TRBD2. V was pared by 5 bases and J by 2 bases, with 21 bases of the junction left unmatched. Per germline, CDR1 SGHRS and CDR2 YFSETQ. The CDR3 is 20 amino acids. As DNA, the CDR3 is TGCGCCAGCAGTTTTGAAAAGGGACTCCTTCCCGGGAGGGCCTACAATGAGCAGTTCTTC. It specifies CASSFEKGLLPGRAYNEQFF. Supplemented by reference TRBV5-1 and TRBJ2-1, the full variable domain reads KAGVTQTPRYLIKTRGQQVTLSCSPISGHRSVSWYQQTPGQGLQFLFEYFSETQRNKGNFPGRFSGRQFSNSRSEMNVSTLELGDSALYLCASSFEKGLLPGRAYNEQFFGPGTRLTVL.

The sample holds many counts of this clonotype. This chain uses TRBV2 with TRBJ2-7, with 10 bases lining up with TRBD2. V gave up 8 bases and J gave up 0 bases; unmatched junction bases: 1. CDR1 and CDR2 from the germline V gene are SNHLY and FYNNEI. This CDR3 is 13 amino acids long. In DNA form, the CDR3 reads TGTGCCAGCGGACTAGCGGTCTCCTACGAGCAGTACTTC. Its translation is CASGLAVSYEQYF.

This chain links TRBV30 with TRBJ1-6, with a possible D match to TRBD1 (5 bases). CDR1 is GTSNPN, CDR2 SVGIG, per germline (reference sequence). The CDR3 has 15 residues. Trimming stripped 7 bases from V and 6 bases from J, with 19 bases between. CDR3 coding DNA: TGTGCCTCTACCGCCGCGGGACTAGCTAATTCACCCCTCCACTTT. Translated: CASTAAGLANSPLHF.